This T cell receptor (beta chain) is drawn from a study of early T cells in non-severe SARS-CoV-2 infection. As for the study in general: Bulk RNA isolated from unsorted whole blood underwent sequencing; chains were not paired. Study results and limitations: Reliance on VDJdb matching favored anti-spike CD8 responses; private and CD4 specificities were missed.

Trimming took 6 bases from V and 3 from J, leaving 15 bases between them. Germline lookup yields CDR1 SQVTM and CDR2 ANQGSEA. The CDR3 sequence is 13 residues long. One entry per CDR3 protein, called by TCRdb with MiXCR from the 5' RACE reads. The sample contains tens of thousands of distinct CDR3 sequences, roughly an eighth of which appear only once. A note on this clonotype: Its antigen is unidentified.

Sequencing was done on a sample of whole blood. The source is an adult who was a healthcare worker with PCR-confirmed SARS-CoV-2 infection or an uninfected control (not recorded which). The V gene is TRBV29-1, the J gene TRBJ2-7, with D possibly matching TRBD2 (5 bases). DNA of the CDR3: TGCAGCGTCAGAGTACCCGGGGTCTACGAGCAGTACTTC. This codes for CSVRVPGVYEQYF.